This T cell receptor beta chain originates from a study of blood T cell repertoires in COVID-19. On the study more broadly: COVID-19 samples, acute and convalescent, were from the United States, Italy and Spain. From T cells, B-cell-depleted T cells, or PBMCs came the material, which was cDNA or gDNA.

The CDR3 runs to 15 residues. Looked up from germline, CDR1 is GTSNPN and CDR2 is SVGIG (reference sequence). Trimming shortened V by 4 bases and J by 0 bases, and 15 bases separated the two germline ends. Source study methods: Reference gene primers were amplified, and this amplification served to estimate nucleated cell counts. TCRdb's table, derived via immunoSEQ multiplex PCR, lists solely in-frame clones and lacks some. The V and J calls and clone size were taken over from that table, and D and trimming were inferred from the DNA. The sample consists of approximately 190,000 clones, roughly 91% of them appearing once.

The sequence was obtained from a man aged 35-49 years with active or convalescent COVID-19. The gene calls are TRBV30 and TRBJ1-2; D is undetermined. The sample was peripheral blood. DNA of the CDR3: TGTGCCTGGATTTCTGGCTGGGAGGCTAACTATGGCTACACCTTC. Translation: CAWISGWEANYGYTF.